This T cell receptor (beta chain) comes out of a study of cytomegalovirus exposure and HLA in healthy donors. Per the germline V gene, CDR1 is MNHEY and CDR2 is SVGAGI. V gave up 6 bases and J gave up 7 bases; unmatched junction bases: 7. The CDR3 sequence is 15 residues long. PCR was performed using 60 Vbeta and 13 Jbeta primers. Sequencing used immunoSEQ multiplex PCR; TCRdb keeps in-frame clones, though not all of them. Here the sample spans around 90,000 clones, around 77% being singletons. The chain employs TRBV6-5 and TRBJ1-5; 12 bases align to TRBD1. The TCR comes from a man younger than 45 in good health and CMV-seronegative. Sequencing was performed on PBMCs. DNA for the CDR3: TGTGCCAGCAGCCTGGGACAGGGGGCAAGACAGCCCCAGCATTTT. Translation gives CASSLGQGARQPQHF.